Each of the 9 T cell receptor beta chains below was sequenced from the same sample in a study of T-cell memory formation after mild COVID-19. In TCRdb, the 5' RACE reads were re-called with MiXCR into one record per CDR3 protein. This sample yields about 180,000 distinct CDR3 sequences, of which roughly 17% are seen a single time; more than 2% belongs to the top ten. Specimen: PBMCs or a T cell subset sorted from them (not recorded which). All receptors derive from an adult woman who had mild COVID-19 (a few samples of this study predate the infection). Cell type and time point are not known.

The CDR3 coding sequence is TGTGCCAGCAGTTTAAGCGGGCCAGAGAACACTGAAGCTTTCTTT. Translated: CASSLSGPENTEAFF. V gene TRBV12-3 or TRBV12-4 combines with J gene TRBJ1-1; D unclear. With 2 bases removed from V and 1 base from J, the gap between germline ends came to 11 bases. CDR3 length equals 15 residues.

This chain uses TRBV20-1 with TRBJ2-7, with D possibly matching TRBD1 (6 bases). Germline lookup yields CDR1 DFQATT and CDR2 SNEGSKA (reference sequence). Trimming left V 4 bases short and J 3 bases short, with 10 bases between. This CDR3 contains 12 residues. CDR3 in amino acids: CSATGERYEQYF. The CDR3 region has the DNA TGCAGTGCTACAGGGGAACGCTACGAGCAGTACTTC.

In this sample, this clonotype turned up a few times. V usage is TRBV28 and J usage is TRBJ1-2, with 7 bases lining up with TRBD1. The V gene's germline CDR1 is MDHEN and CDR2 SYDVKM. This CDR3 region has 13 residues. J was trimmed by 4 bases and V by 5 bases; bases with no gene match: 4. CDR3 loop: CASSMGQFYGYTF. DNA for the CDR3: TGTGCCAGCAGTATGGGACAGTTCTATGGCTACACCTTC.

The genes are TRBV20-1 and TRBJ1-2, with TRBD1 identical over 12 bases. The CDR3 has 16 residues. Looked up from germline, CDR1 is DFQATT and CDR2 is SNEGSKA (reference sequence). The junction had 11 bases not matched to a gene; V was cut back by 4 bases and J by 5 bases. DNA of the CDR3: TGCAGTGCTACACGATCGGGACAGGGGGCAGAGTATGGCTACACCTTC. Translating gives CSATRSGQGAEYGYTF.

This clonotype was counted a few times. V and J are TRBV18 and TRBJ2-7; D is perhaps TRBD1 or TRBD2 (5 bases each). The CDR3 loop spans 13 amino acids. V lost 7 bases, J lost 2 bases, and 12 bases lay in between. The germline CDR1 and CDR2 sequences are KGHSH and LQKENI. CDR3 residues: CASCRDGTYEQYF. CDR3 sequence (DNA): TGTGCCAGCTGCCGGGACGGTACCTACGAGCAGTACTTC.

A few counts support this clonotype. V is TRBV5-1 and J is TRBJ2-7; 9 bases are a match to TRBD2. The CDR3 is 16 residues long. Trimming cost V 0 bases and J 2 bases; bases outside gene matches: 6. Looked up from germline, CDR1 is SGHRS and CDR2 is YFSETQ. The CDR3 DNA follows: TGCGCCAGCAGCTTGGGCGGCCTAGCGGGACCCTACGAGCAGTACTTC. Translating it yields CASSLGGLAGPYEQYF.

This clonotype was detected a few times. In nucleotides, the CDR3 is TGTGCCAGCAGCTCCAATACCAAGGGGGCAGCTAACTATGGCTACACCTTC. It specifies CASSSNTKGAANYGYTF. This sequence joins TRBV7-3 and TRBJ1-2; TRBD1 matches 7 bases. The CDR3 extends over 17 amino acids. J lost 0 bases, V lost 4 bases, and 11 bases had no gene match. Looked up from germline, CDR1 is SGHTA and CDR2 is FQGTGA.

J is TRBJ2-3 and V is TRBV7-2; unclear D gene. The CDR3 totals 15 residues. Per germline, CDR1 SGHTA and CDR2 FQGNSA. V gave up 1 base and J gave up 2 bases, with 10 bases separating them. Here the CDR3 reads CASSLVASYTDTQYF. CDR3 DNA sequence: TGTGCCAGCAGCTTAGTGGCTTCCTACACAGATACGCAGTATTTT. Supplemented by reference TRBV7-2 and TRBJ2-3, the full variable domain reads GAGVSQSPSNKVTEKGKDVELRCDPISGHTALYWYRQSLGQGLEFLIYFQGNSAPDKSGLPSDRFSAERTGGSVSTLTIQRTQQEDSAVYLCASSLVASYTDTQYFGPGTRLTVL.

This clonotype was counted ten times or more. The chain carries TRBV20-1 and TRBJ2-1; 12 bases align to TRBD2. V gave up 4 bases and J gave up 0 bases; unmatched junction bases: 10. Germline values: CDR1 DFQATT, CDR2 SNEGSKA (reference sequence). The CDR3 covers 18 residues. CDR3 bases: TGCAGTGCTATGGGCGGACTAGCGGGACCGATCTCCTACAATGAGCAGTTCTTC. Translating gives CSAMGGLAGPISYNEQFF.